This T cell receptor (beta chain) was sequenced for a study of T cell clonotyping in hematopoietic cell transplantation. Overall study findings and caveats: Graft donor and pretransplant recipient Inverse Simpson Index values predicted broader posttransplant TCR diversity. Pathologically expanded recipient clonotypes increased progressively from day 30 to day 180 as diversity fell. At the given depth, recipient repertoires were over 95% de novo clonotypes. Cells were unsorted, so CD4 and CD8 contributions were not separated.

TCRdb's copy holds only in-frame clones and misses some; the assay was immunoSEQ multiplex PCR. The data hold 35,000 to 50,000 clones, with nearly 97% observed a single time. Notes on this clone: The antigen is unknown.

The CDR3 contains 14 residues. Trimming cost V 1 base and J 6 bases, with 13 bases left between them. Germline CDR1 reads SEHNR; CDR2 reads FQNEAQ (reference sequence). What was sequenced was peripheral blood mononuclear cells. The J gene is TRBJ2-7, the V gene TRBV7-9; D is perhaps TRBD2 (5 bases). This receptor was taken from a man aged 30-40 years in good health. Some clones in this sample may be carry-over from other donors' samples. The CDR3 reads CASSLDSLSAEQYF. CDR3 DNA: TGTGCCAGCAGCTTAGATAGTCTTAGCGCCGAGCAGTACTTC. Full variable domain (remainder filled in from reference TRBV7-9 and TRBJ2-7): DTGVSQNPRHKITKRGQNVTFRCDPISEHNRLYWYRQTLGQGPEFLTYFQNEAQLEKSRLLSDRFSAERPKGSFSTLEIQRTEQGDSAMYLCASSLDSLSAEQYFGPGTRLTVT.